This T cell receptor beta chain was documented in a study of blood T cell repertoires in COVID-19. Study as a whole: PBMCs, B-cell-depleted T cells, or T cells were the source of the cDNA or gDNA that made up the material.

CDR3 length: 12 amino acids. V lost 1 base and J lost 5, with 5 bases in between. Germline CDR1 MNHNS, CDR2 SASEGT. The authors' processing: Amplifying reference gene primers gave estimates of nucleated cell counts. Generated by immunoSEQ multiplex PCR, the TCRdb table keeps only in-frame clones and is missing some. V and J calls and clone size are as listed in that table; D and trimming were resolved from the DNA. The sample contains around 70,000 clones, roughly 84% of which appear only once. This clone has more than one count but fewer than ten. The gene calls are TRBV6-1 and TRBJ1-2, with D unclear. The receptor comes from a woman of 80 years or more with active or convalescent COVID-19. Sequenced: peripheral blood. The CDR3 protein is CASSEDYYGYTF. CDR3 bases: TGTGCCAGCAGTGAAGACTATTATGGCTACACCTTC.